The rows below give T cell receptor beta chains drawn from one sample of a study of T cells after yellow fever vaccination. Via MiXCR, TCRdb re-called the 5' RACE reads, giving one row per CDR3 protein. Of some 390,000 distinct CDR3 sequences in the sample, over 15% are singletons; the top ten hold roughly a sixth. The source material was PBMCs, sampled before the yellow fever booster vaccination. The receptors stem from a man in his late teens or twenties who received the YFV17D yellow fever vaccine. Both conserved end residues are part of each CDR3. The order of the fields is clone size, J gene, V gene, D gene, CDR3 protein, CDR3 DNA. D genes are given only for firm matches. Expanded clones are given a class, and other clones once, few, many or no size at all.

size: NA
J: TRBJ1-2
V: TRBV20-1
D: NA
CDR3: CSAGGSGSRSGYTF
DNA: TGCAGTGCTGGGGGATCAGGCTCCCGTAGTGGCTACACCTTC

size: few
J: TRBJ1-6
V: TRBV3-1
D: NA
CDR3: CASSQGQLSGSPLHF
DNA: TGTGCCAGCAGCCAAGGACAGCTGTCGGGATCACCCCTCCACTTT

size: many
J: TRBJ2-3
V: TRBV20-1
D: NA
CDR3: CSASLTGVRTDTQYF
DNA: TGCAGTGCTAGCCTGACGGGTGTACGCACAGATACGCAGTATTTT

size: many
J: TRBJ1-1
V: TRBV5-5
D: NA
CDR3: CASSGHTEAFF
DNA: TGTGCCAGCAGCGGACACACAGAGGCTTTCTTT

size: few
J: TRBJ2-3
V: TRBV24-1
D: TRBD1
CDR3: CATSPGGNTDTQYF
DNA: TGTGCCACCTCCCCAGGGGGCAACACAGATACGCAGTATTTT

size: few
J: TRBJ1-1
V: TRBV6-2/TRBV6-3
D: NA
CDR3: CASRRGVYTEAFF
DNA: TGTGCCAGCAGGCGGGGGGTCTACACTGAAGCTTTCTTT

size: NA
J: TRBJ1-1
V: TRBV7-2
D: NA
CDR3: CASSLGGAQLFF
DNA: TGTGCCAGCAGCTTAGGGGGGGCGCAGCTTTTCTTT

size: few
J: TRBJ2-7
V: TRBV7-2
D: TRBD1
CDR3: CASSPWTGYYEQYF
DNA: TGTGCCAGCAGCCCCTGGACAGGGTACTACGAGCAGTACTTC

size: NA
J: TRBJ2-4
V: TRBV7-9
D: NA
CDR3: CASSLSDGVTKNIQYF
DNA: TGTGCCAGCAGCTTATCGGATGGGGTAACCAAAAACATTCAGTACTTC

size: NA
J: TRBJ2-7
V: TRBV20-1
D: NA
CDR3: CSARADGTPKPYEQYF
DNA: TGCAGTGCTAGAGCCGACGGGACACCTAAACCTTACGAGCAGTACTTC

size: NA
J: TRBJ2-3
V: TRBV11-2
D: TRBD2
CDR3: CASSTGGSDTQYF
DNA: TGTGCCAGCAGCACGGGGGGGTCAGATACGCAGTATTTT

size: few
J: TRBJ1-1
V: TRBV7-9
D: NA
CDR3: CASSFLTGPKAEAFF
DNA: TGTGCCAGCAGCTTTCTCACAGGTCCCAAGGCTGAAGCTTTCTTT

size: few
J: TRBJ2-5
V: TRBV20-1
D: NA
CDR3: CSARELGGKQSGTQYF
DNA: TGCAGTGCTAGAGAGTTGGGCGGGAAGCAGTCAGGGACCCAGTACTTC

size: once
J: TRBJ1-5
V: TRBV5-1
D: TRBD1
CDR3: CASSLEAGGVNQPQHF
DNA: TGCGCCAGCAGCTTGGAGGCAGGGGGCGTCAATCAGCCCCAGCATTTT

size: many
J: TRBJ2-3
V: TRBV10-3
D: NA
CDR3: CATSPGVDTQYF
DNA: TGTGCCACCTCTCCGGGTGTAGATACGCAGTATTTT

size: few
J: TRBJ1-1
V: TRBV29-1
D: NA
CDR3: CSVEPALNTEAFF
DNA: TGCAGCGTTGAACCAGCCCTGAACACTGAAGCTTTCTTT

size: few
J: TRBJ1-1
V: TRBV7-2
D: TRBD1
CDR3: CASSRGTDTEAFF
DNA: TGTGCCAGCAGCCGAGGGACAGACACTGAAGCTTTCTTT

size: NA
J: TRBJ2-5
V: TRBV5-1
D: TRBD2
CDR3: CASMQGTRVGETQYF
DNA: TGCGCCAGCATGCAGGGGACTAGGGTGGGGGAGACCCAGTACTTC

size: few
J: TRBJ1-2
V: TRBV4-3
D: NA
CDR3: CASSQDRGQTNYGYTF
DNA: TGCGCCAGCAGCCAAGATCGAGGGCAAACTAACTATGGCTACACCTTC

size: NA
J: TRBJ1-5
V: TRBV6-2/TRBV6-3
D: TRBD1
CDR3: CASSTDREKPQHF
DNA: TGTGCCAGCAGTACTGACAGGGAGAAGCCCCAGCATTTT

size: NA
J: TRBJ2-1
V: TRBV20-1
D: NA
CDR3: CSASTGNEQFF
DNA: TGCAGTGCTAGTACGGGTAATGAGCAGTTCTTC

size: NA
J: TRBJ1-5
V: TRBV29-1
D: NA
CDR3: CSVGREVGGQPQHF
DNA: TGCAGCGTTGGGCGGGAGGTAGGGGGTCAGCCCCAGCATTTT

size: NA
J: TRBJ2-3
V: TRBV12-3/TRBV12-4
D: NA
CDR3: CASSLSFGTDTQYF
DNA: TGTGCCAGCAGTTTATCTTTTGGCACAGATACGCAGTATTTT

size: few
J: TRBJ1-5
V: TRBV3-1
D: NA
CDR3: CASPRTETNQPQHF
DNA: TGTGCCAGCCCGAGGACCGAGACCAATCAGCCCCAGCATTTT

size: NA
J: TRBJ2-3
V: TRBV10-3
D: TRBD2
CDR3: CAISDRAGTVVTQYF
DNA: TGTGCCATCAGTGATCGAGCGGGGACTGTGGTTACGCAGTATTTT

size: NA
J: TRBJ2-3
V: TRBV7-9
D: NA
CDR3: CASSLVEYTQYF
DNA: TGTGCCAGCAGCTTAGTAGAATATACGCAGTATTTT

size: many
J: TRBJ1-1
V: TRBV7-9
D: NA
CDR3: CASSARTGTETFF
DNA: TGTGCCAGCAGCGCGCGGACCGGGACCGAAACTTTCTTT

size: NA
J: TRBJ1-1
V: TRBV5-1
D: NA
CDR3: CATRPGVWMNTEAFF
DNA: TGCGCCACCAGACCAGGGGTTTGGATGAACACTGAAGCTTTCTTT

size: NA
J: TRBJ1-3
V: TRBV2
D: TRBD1
CDR3: CASRTGYSGNTIYF
DNA: TGTGCCAGCAGGACAGGGTACTCTGGAAACACCATATATTTT

size: few
J: TRBJ2-3
V: TRBV6-1
D: NA
CDR3: CASRWTRAADTQYF
DNA: TGTGCCAGCAGATGGACGAGGGCGGCAGATACGCAGTATTTT

size: few
J: TRBJ2-2
V: TRBV7-8
D: NA
CDR3: CASSFYVGSMSGELFF
DNA: TGTGCCAGCAGCTTTTATGTAGGGTCCATGTCCGGGGAGCTGTTTTTT

size: NA
J: TRBJ2-5
V: TRBV7-9
D: TRBD1
CDR3: CASSFGTGGLETQYF
DNA: TGTGCCAGCAGCTTCGGGACAGGGGGCTTGGAGACCCAGTACTTC

size: NA
J: TRBJ2-4
V: TRBV5-1
D: NA
CDR3: CASSSTSGQAGSIQYF
DNA: TGCGCCAGCAGCTCCACCTCCGGACAGGCCGGGAGCATTCAGTACTTC

size: NA
J: TRBJ2-7
V: TRBV5-4
D: NA
CDR3: CASSGGRTSTYEQYF
DNA: TGTGCCAGCAGCGGTGGACGCACTAGTACCTACGAGCAGTACTTC

size: NA
J: TRBJ1-5
V: TRBV4-1
D: NA
CDR3: CASSLGQSEVPQHF
DNA: TGCGCCAGCAGCCTAGGACAGTCTGAGGTGCCCCAGCATTTT

size: few
J: TRBJ2-3
V: TRBV7-3
D: NA
CDR3: CASSLMGEDTQYF
DNA: TGTGCCAGCAGCTTAATGGGAGAAGATACGCAGTATTTT

size: few
J: TRBJ1-2
V: TRBV7-9
D: NA
CDR3: CASSGTSREGGYTF
DNA: TGTGCCAGCAGCGGGACATCCAGAGAGGGGGGCTACACCTTC

size: NA
J: TRBJ2-4
V: TRBV12-3/TRBV12-4
D: NA
CDR3: CASRQPGAKNIQYF
DNA: TGTGCCAGCAGACAGCCGGGGGCCAAAAACATTCAGTACTTC

size: few
J: TRBJ2-1
V: TRBV5-6
D: NA
CDR3: CASRLWGPGSYNEQFF
DNA: TGTGCCAGCCGCCTGTGGGGGCCGGGCTCCTACAATGAGCAGTTCTTC

size: many
J: TRBJ2-7
V: TRBV7-2
D: NA
CDR3: CASSRTGLYEQYF
DNA: TGTGCCAGCAGCCGCACTGGGCTCTACGAGCAGTACTTC

size: NA
J: TRBJ2-7
V: TRBV4-3
D: NA
CDR3: CASSQTSTEAFYEQYF
DNA: TGCGCCAGCAGCCAAACTAGCACTGAGGCCTTCTACGAGCAGTACTTC

size: NA
J: TRBJ2-3
V: TRBV13
D: NA
CDR3: CASSPGGTPDTQYF
DNA: TGTGCCAGCAGCCCAGGCGGGACCCCAGATACGCAGTATTTT

size: few
J: TRBJ2-1
V: TRBV20-1
D: TRBD2
CDR3: CSARDQRAGGMNEQFF
DNA: TGCAGTGCTAGAGATCAGAGAGCGGGGGGAATGAATGAGCAGTTCTTC

size: NA
J: TRBJ2-1
V: TRBV5-1
D: NA
CDR3: CASSLQDSSYNEQFF
DNA: TGCGCCAGCAGCTTACAGGATAGCTCCTACAATGAGCAGTTCTTC

size: few
J: TRBJ1-2
V: TRBV6-5
D: NA
CDR3: CASSYSGAIDYGYTF
DNA: TGTGCCAGCAGTTACTCGGGGGCCATTGACTATGGCTACACCTTC